Listed below are T cell receptor beta chains from one sample, sequenced in a study of OX40 agonist ivuxolimab in advanced cancers. The repertoire was sequenced with immunoSEQ multiplex PCR; TCRdb's copy has only in-frame clones and lacks some. The sample yields tens of thousands of clones, 90% to 95% seen once. This specimen consisted of CD4+ or CD8+ T cells sorted from blood, obtained in a trial of the OX40 agonist ivuxolimab. These TCRs come from an adult with an advanced solid tumor such as melanoma, head and neck, liver or kidney cancer. Both conserved end residues are part of each CDR3. The order of the fields is CDR3 protein, CDR3 DNA, D gene, clone size, V gene, J gene. A D gene is named only where the DNA matches it firmly. Rows give clone size only sometimes, using once, few, many, or a class for an expanded clone.

CASSPLRQGLYEQYF	TGCGCCAGCAGCCCACTCCGACAGGGGCTTTACGAGCAGTACTTC	TRBD1	.	TRBV5-1	TRBJ2-7
CASSQNGPMNTEAFF	TGCGCCAGCAGCCAAAATGGGCCCATGAACACTGAAGCTTTCTTT	.	.	TRBV4-1	TRBJ1-1
CASRRTGSSYEQYF	TGTGCCAGCCGGCGGACAGGGAGCTCCTACGAGCAGTACTTC	TRBD1	.	TRBV27	TRBJ2-7
CASSYSGGVAKNIQYF	TGTGCCAGTAGTTACTCGGGAGGGGTAGCCAAAAACATTCAGTACTTC	TRBD2	.	TRBV19	TRBJ2-4
CATSLGPQHF	TGTGCCACTTCCCTGGGGCCCCAGCATTTT	.	.	TRBV6-5	TRBJ1-5
CASSFGYEQFF	TGTGCCAGCAGCTTCGGCTATGAGCAGTTCTTC	.	.	TRBV7-9	TRBJ2-1
CASSQDLREGYEQYF	TGCGCCAGCAGCCAAGATCTACGGGAGGGCTACGAGCAGTACTTC	TRBD2	.	TRBV4-1	TRBJ2-7
CASSSGLAGRLMDEQYF	TGTGCCAGCAGCTCCGGACTAGCGGGACGCCTTATGGACGAGCAGTACTTC	TRBD2	.	TRBV11-2	TRBJ2-7
CATAKSYGGELFF	TGTGCCACCGCAAAAAGTTATGGCGGGGAGCTGTTTTTT	.	.	TRBV19	TRBJ2-2
CASSVDIKAGINTGELFF	TGTGCCAGCAGCGTAGATATCAAGGCCGGGATTAACACCGGGGAGCTGTTTTTT	.	.	TRBV9	TRBJ2-2
CASSVEVGSSYNEQFF	TGTGCCAGCAGCGTAGAGGTCGGATCCTCCTACAATGAGCAGTTCTTC	.	.	TRBV9	TRBJ2-1
CASSLVFGLDQPQHF	TGTGCCAGCAGTTTGGTTTTCGGATTGGATCAGCCCCAGCATTTT	.	.	TRBV28	TRBJ1-5
CASDRGGGTGELFF	TGTGCCAGCGATAGGGGCGGCGGGACCGGGGAGCTGTTTTTT	.	.	TRBV2	TRBJ2-2
CASSPTGTGVDYEQYF	TGTGCCAGCAGCCCGACCGGGACAGGAGTTGACTACGAGCAGTACTTC	TRBD1	.	TRBV4-2	TRBJ2-7
CASSARDRGSYEQYF	TGTGCCAGTAGTGCCCGGGACAGGGGGTCCTACGAGCAGTACTTC	TRBD1	.	TRBV19	TRBJ2-7
CASMGRGVTDTQYF	TGTGCCAGCATGGGGCGAGGGGTCACAGATACGCAGTATTTT	.	.	TRBV6-5	TRBJ2-3
CASSTTSASYNEQFF	TGTGCCAGTAGTACCACTAGCGCATCCTACAATGAGCAGTTCTTC	TRBD2	.	TRBV19	TRBJ2-1
CARDATRQGCTYEQYF	TGTGCCAGGGATGCGACAAGACAGGGGTGTACCTACGAGCAGTACTTC	.	.	TRBV21-1	TRBJ2-7
CASSPGLEQFF	TGTGCCAGCAGTCCGGGACTCGAGCAGTTCTTC	.	.	TRBV7-2	TRBJ2-1
CASSTGQGSSEQYF	TGTGCCAGCAGCACCGGACAGGGCTCCAGCGAGCAGTACTTC	TRBD1	.	TRBV6-6	TRBJ2-7
CASSVGSGRAWNEQFF	TGTGCCAGCAGCGTAGGCAGCGGGAGGGCCTGGAATGAGCAGTTCTTC	TRBD2	.	TRBV9	TRBJ2-1
CASGRSAGTYEQYF	TGTGCCAGCGGGCGGTCAGCGGGAACCTACGAGCAGTACTTC	TRBD2	.	TRBV27	TRBJ2-7
CSVEDPMSWYGYTF	TGCAGCGTTGAAGATCCGATGTCTTGGTATGGCTACACCTTC	.	.	TRBV29-1	TRBJ1-2
CASSLDGDQETQYF	TGTGCCAGCAGCTTAGATGGAGACCAAGAGACCCAGTACTTC	.	once	TRBV11-1	TRBJ2-5
CSARDYEQYF	TGCAGTGCTAGGGACTACGAGCAGTACTTC	.	once	TRBV20-1	TRBJ2-7
CASTRLPPFLHNEQFF	TGTGCCAGCACCCGGCTGCCGCCTTTTTTACACAATGAGCAGTTCTTC	.	.	TRBV25-1	TRBJ2-1
CASSNRNTEAFF	TGTGCCAGTAGCAACAGGAACACTGAAGCTTTCTTT	.	few	TRBV19	TRBJ1-1